These 27 T cell receptor beta chains were all obtained from the same sample, sequenced in a study of T cell repertoires in cytomegalovirus infection. TCRdb re-derived calls from the reads in MiXCR, one entry per CDR3 protein. The sample consists of fewer than 700,000 distinct CDR3 sequences, 20% to 25% of them appearing once. Material for sequencing was CD8+ T cells from PBMCs. All receptors derive from a human donor in good health (CMV status not recorded). Some clones in this sample may be carry-over from other donors' samples.

The chain has TRBV4-1 and TRBJ2-1; 7 nucleotides agree with TRBD1. J was trimmed by 4 bases and V by 0 bases; bases with no gene match: 3. Looked up from germline, CDR1 is MGHRA and CDR2 is YSYEKL. The CDR3 spans 15 residues. For the CDR3, the DNA is TGCGCCAGCAGCCAAGAAGACAGGGATTACAATGAGCAGTTCTTC. Encoded protein: CASSQEDRDYNEQFF.

This clonotype came up many times. This sequence joins TRBV14 and TRBJ2-5; D gene unclear. The germline V and J ends were trimmed by 0 bases and 2 bases, with 13 bases remaining between them. In germline, CDR1 is SGHDN, CDR2 FVKESK. This CDR3 is built from 16 residues. The DNA of the CDR3 is TGTGCCAGCAGCCAAGAAAGCTATCCCGGACAAGAGACCCAGTACTTC. It specifies CASSQESYPGQETQYF.

The chain combines TRBV25-1 with TRBJ1-1; D gene uncertain. The V gene's germline CDR1 is MGHDK and CDR2 SYGVNS. Trimming removed 3 bases from V and 1 base from J, with 9 bases in between. The CDR3 is made up of 14 amino acids. CDR3 sequence: CASSDFSRNTEAFF. CDR3 nucleotides: TGTGCCAGCAGTGATTTCAGTCGGAACACTGAAGCTTTCTTT.

This clonotype turned up a few times. This chain uses TRBV7-9 with TRBJ1-4; 9 bases agree with TRBD1. CDR1 and CDR2 (germline): SEHNR, FQNEAQ (reference sequence). V was clipped by 1 base and J by 12 bases; unmatched bases: 6. CDR3 length: 14 residues. The CDR3 DNA is TGTGCCAGCAGCTTAGACTCAAGGGACAGGGAACTGTTTTTT. It translates to CASSLDSRDRELFF.

This clonotype was seen a single time. With a much larger clone just one base away, this may be a read error. J is TRBJ1-5 and V is TRBV7-6; D is possibly TRBD1 (5 bases). The CDR3 covers 17 residues. Germline CDR1 and CDR2: SGHVS and FNYEAQ. V shed 0 bases and J shed 8 bases, with 20 bases lying between them. The CDR3 nucleotides read TGTGCCAGCAGCTTAGCCCCCAGGGCAGGGAAGGGGAAGCCCCAGCATTTT. This codes for CASSLAPRAGKGKPQHF. The full variable domain, its missing parts supplied by reference TRBV7-6 and TRBJ1-5, is GAGVSQSPRYKVTKRGQDVALRCDPISGHVSLYWYRQALGQGPEFLTYFNYEAQQDKSGLPNDRFSAERPEGSISTLTIQRTEQRDSAMYRCASSLAPRAGKGKPQHFGDGTRLSIL.

This clonotype was detected many times. V usage is TRBV7-2 and J usage is TRBJ2-2; 7 bases are a match to TRBD2. Trimming cost V 8 bases and J 1 base; bases outside gene matches: 13. Per germline, CDR1 SGHTA and CDR2 FQGNSA. The CDR3 runs 17 residues. This CDR3 reads CASHTVGSGRNTGELFF. CDR3 DNA sequence: TGTGCCAGCCACACCGTAGGTAGCGGGCGGAACACCGGGGAGCTGTTTTTT.

This sequence joins TRBV12-3 or TRBV12-4 and TRBJ2-1; D remains ambiguous. Trimming left V 3 bases short and J 8 bases short, with 14 bases between. The CDR3 loop spans 14 amino acids. The CDR3 loop is CASSFRPVGDEQFF. The CDR3 region has the DNA TGTGCCAGCAGTTTTCGACCAGTTGGCGATGAGCAGTTCTTC.

This clonotype was found many times. V gene TRBV11-3 combines with J gene TRBJ2-1; 9 nucleotides align to TRBD1. J lost 8 bases, V lost 0 bases, and 5 bases had no gene match. Germline CDR1 is SGHNT and CDR2 is YENEEA. This CDR3 spans 15 amino acids. The CDR3 bases are TGTGCCAGCAGCTTAGACCCCACAGGGGGCTATGAGCAGTTCTTC. The encoded protein is CASSLDPTGGYEQFF.

This clonotype was recorded at least ten times. The chain joins TRBV7-6 to TRBJ1-2; D might be TRBD1 (5 bases). The CDR3 is 19 amino acids. Germline V lookup: CDR1 SGHVS, CDR2 FNYEAQ. V dropped 2 bases and J dropped 4 bases, with 26 bases sitting between them. The CDR3 DNA is TGTGCCAGCAGCTTAACAGTGGGGGTGGACGGCCGGGAGATCTATGGCTACACCTTC. Translated: CASSLTVGVDGREIYGYTF.

This rearrangement joins TRBV27 to TRBJ2-5; D is perhaps TRBD2 (5 bases). The V end lost 5 bases, the J end lost 7 bases, and 8 bases lay between the germline ends. Per germline, CDR1 MNHEY and CDR2 SMNVEV (reference sequence). The CDR3 has 11 amino acids. The CDR3 sequence: CASSRAGTQYF. The CDR3 DNA is TGTGCCAGCAGTCGCGCGGGGACCCAGTACTTC.

This clonotype was detected only a few times. The J gene is TRBJ2-7, the V gene TRBV14; the D gene could be TRBD1 or TRBD2 (7 bases each). CDR1 is SGHDN, CDR2 FVKESK, per germline. The CDR3 length is 13 residues. The V gene lost 4 bases and the J gene lost 7 bases, with 14 bases spanning the gap. The CDR3 here is CASSLRQGGEQYF. The CDR3, as DNA: TGTGCCAGCAGCCTTCGACAGGGAGGGGAGCAGTACTTC.

In its sample, this clonotype was seen many times. The chain carries TRBV7-6 and TRBJ2-3; tentative D call: TRBD2 (5 bases). This CDR3 has 15 amino acids. V lost 5 bases to trimming and J lost 4 bases, with 16 bases between them. Germline V gives CDR1 SGHVS, CDR2 FNYEAQ. The CDR3 here is CASSPGTGWSDTQYF. The CDR3 DNA reads as TGTGCCAGCAGCCCCGGCACGGGGTGGTCAGATACGCAGTATTTT.

Concerning this clonotype itself: Given the absence of the conserved phenylalanine or tryptophan at the CDR3 end, a read error is likely. The chain recombines TRBV4-1 with TRBJ2-1; no clear D. Germline-derived CDR1 and CDR2 are MGHRA and YSYEKL. This CDR3 has 12 amino acids. V lost 0 bases to trimming and J lost 10 bases, with 7 bases between them. In DNA, the CDR3 is TGCGCCAGCAGCCAAGATGGCCGGGAGCAGTTCTTA. It encodes CASSQDGREQFL.

The V gene is TRBV28, the J gene TRBJ1-5; no firm D call. The CDR3 length is 13 residues. Germline loops: CDR1 MDHEN, CDR2 SYDVKM. The ends were cut back, 2 bases at V and 4 bases at J, with 6 bases in the middle. The CDR3 DNA reads TGTGCCAGCAGTTTAGCCGCAAATCAGCCCCAGCATTTT. This translates into CASSLAANQPQHF.

For this clonotype: A read error is likely, as this CDR3 ends without the conserved phenylalanine or tryptophan. The V gene is TRBV28, the J gene TRBJ2-1; a weak D match, TRBD2 (7 bases). The germline V gene encodes CDR1 MDHEN and CDR2 SYDVKM. The CDR3 has 16 residues. V was shortened by 2 bases and J by 7 bases, with 18 bases between the two germline ends. The DNA of the CDR3 is TGTGCCAGCAGTTTACGAGGGGAGGGGGATACTAATGAGCAGTTCTCC. Its translation is CASSLRGEGDTNEQFS.

This clonotype was seen a handful of times. The chain is built from TRBV28 and TRBJ2-7, with 11 bases lining up with TRBD1. Trimming took 6 bases from V and 0 from J; bases not matched to a gene: 13. Per germline, CDR1 MDHEN and CDR2 SYDVKM. This CDR3 region has 18 residues. The CDR3 reads CASSPLAYGTGGSYEQYV. The CDR3 DNA is TGTGCCAGCAGCCCCCTAGCCTACGGGACAGGGGGCTCCTACGAGCAGTACGTC.

V is TRBV14 and J is TRBJ2-3; D gene unclear. Germline V gene data show CDR1 as SGHDN and CDR2 as FVKESK. CDR3 size: 13 residues. The V end lost 0 bases, the J end lost 6 bases, and 7 bases lay between the germline ends. This CDR3 is CASSQEDEDTQYF. For the CDR3, the DNA is TGTGCCAGCAGCCAAGAGGACGAGGATACGCAGTATTTT.

This clonotype was seen more than once but under ten times. The chain is built from TRBV7-8 and TRBJ2-7; no clear D gene. This CDR3 has 14 amino acids. Trimming removed 0 bases from V and 0 bases from J, with 6 bases in between. Germline loops: CDR1 SGHVS, CDR2 FQNEAQ. This CDR3 is CASSLAAFSYEQYF. The CDR3 coding sequence is TGTGCCAGCAGCTTAGCAGCATTCTCCTACGAGCAGTACTTC.

The chain combines TRBV13 with TRBJ2-3, with 7 bases fitting TRBD2. After removal of 1 base from V and 2 bases from J, the junction contained 9 bases not matched to a gene. Germline V lookup: CDR1 PRHDT, CDR2 FYEKMQ (reference sequence). The CDR3 spans 17 residues. The CDR3 coding sequence is TGTGCCAGCAGCTTAGTGGGCGGGGGTGCTTCCACAGATACGCAGTATTTT. It is translated as CASSLVGGGASTDTQYF.

The sample holds many counts of this clonotype. The chain recombines TRBV7-6 with TRBJ1-1, with 9 bases that match TRBD1. V lost 2 bases, J lost 6 bases, and 7 bases stayed unmatched. Germline CDR1 SGHVS, CDR2 FNYEAQ. The CDR3 has 15 residues. The CDR3 reads CASSLTPGQGPEAFF. CDR3 DNA: TGTGCCAGCAGCTTAACCCCGGGACAGGGTCCTGAAGCTTTCTTT.

DNA for the CDR3: TGTGCCAGCAGCTCCTCCGGGACTCGGAGACTCAACTATGGCTACACCTTC. Translating gives CASSSSGTRRLNYGYTF. The chain has TRBV7-9 and TRBJ1-2; possible D gene TRBD1, 5 bases. This CDR3 has 17 residues. Germline CDR1 and CDR2: SEHNR and FQNEAQ (reference sequence). V dropped 4 bases and J dropped 2 bases, with 20 bases sitting between them.

The rearrangement uses TRBV28 and TRBJ2-1; 11 bases agree with TRBD1. Germline V CDR1 and CDR2: MDHEN, SYDVKM. CDR3 length equals 17 residues. J lost 5 bases, V lost 4 bases, and 10 bases had no gene match. Written as DNA, the CDR3 is TGTGCCAGCAGTTCTTGGGGTGGACAGGGGGCGGACAATGAGCAGTTCTTC. This sequence encodes CASSSWGGQGADNEQFF.

V is TRBV6-4 and J is TRBJ1-2; D not resolved. Germline CDR1 MRHNA, CDR2 SNTAGT. Trimming left V 0 bases short and J 4 bases short, with 12 bases between. The CDR3 is 15 residues long. CDR3 sequence reads: CASSDSRYPLYGYTF. The CDR3 bases are TGTGCCAGCAGTGACTCGAGATATCCCCTCTATGGCTACACCTTC.

This clonotype has just a few counts. The rearrangement uses TRBV19 and TRBJ1-1; 8 bases match TRBD1. V gave up 8 bases and J gave up 0 bases; unmatched junction bases: 8. From germline, CDR1 is LNHDA and CDR2 SQIVND (reference sequence). The CDR3 length is 15 residues. CDR3 sequence: CASHTGGEMNTEAFF. CDR3 nucleotides: TGTGCCAGTCATACAGGGGGAGAGATGAACACTGAAGCTTTCTTT. The full variable domain, with the rest looked up from reference TRBV19 and TRBJ1-1, is DGGITQSPKYLFRKEGQNVTLSCEQNLNHDAMYWYRQDPGQGLRLIYYSQIVNDFQKGDIAEGYSVSREKKESFPLTVTSAQKNPTAFYLCASHTGGEMNTEAFFGQGTRLTVV.

The chain couples TRBV27 to TRBJ2-7; D is unresolved. This CDR3 is 13 amino acids long. V lost 3 bases and J 6 bases, leaving 12 bases between the germline ends. Looked up from germline, CDR1 is MNHEY and CDR2 is SMNVEV (reference sequence). The CDR3 sequence: CASSLNSGREQYF. CDR3 bases: TGTGCCAGCAGTTTGAATAGTGGCCGCGAGCAGTACTTC.

The rearrangement joins TRBV28 to TRBJ1-1; 8 positions agree with TRBD1. Germline V CDR1 and CDR2: MDHEN, SYDVKM. The CDR3 runs to 16 residues. J gave up 2 bases and V 7 bases, and 12 bases lay outside the gene matches. The CDR3 loop reads CASNVNLAGGNTEAFF. The CDR3 nucleotides are TGTGCCAGCAACGTTAACCTCGCAGGGGGCAACACTGAAGCTTTCTTT. The full variable domain, completed using reference TRBV28 and TRBJ1-1, is DVKVTQSSRYLVKRTGEKVFLECVQDMDHENMFWYRQDPGLGLRLIYFSYDVKMKEKGDIPEGYSVSREKKERFSLILESASTNQTSMYLCASNVNLAGGNTEAFFGQGTRLTVV.

The chain uses TRBV25-1 and TRBJ2-5; TRBD1 agrees at 9 bases. CDR3 length: 16 residues. V lost 7 bases to trimming and J lost 5 bases; unmatched junction nucleotides: 14. Germline V gene sequence: CDR1 MGHDK, CDR2 SYGVNS. The CDR3 spells CASIDLLGQGQETQYF. The CDR3 coding sequence is TGTGCCAGCATCGACCTTCTAGGACAGGGGCAGGAGACCCAGTACTTC. Based on the CDR3 plus reference TRBV25-1 and TRBJ2-5, the full variable domain is EADIYQTPRYLVIGTGKKITLECSQTMGHDKMYWYQQDPGMELHLIHYSYGVNSTEKGDLSSESTVSRIRTEHFPLTLESARPSHTSQYLCASIDLLGQGQETQYFGPGTRLLVL.